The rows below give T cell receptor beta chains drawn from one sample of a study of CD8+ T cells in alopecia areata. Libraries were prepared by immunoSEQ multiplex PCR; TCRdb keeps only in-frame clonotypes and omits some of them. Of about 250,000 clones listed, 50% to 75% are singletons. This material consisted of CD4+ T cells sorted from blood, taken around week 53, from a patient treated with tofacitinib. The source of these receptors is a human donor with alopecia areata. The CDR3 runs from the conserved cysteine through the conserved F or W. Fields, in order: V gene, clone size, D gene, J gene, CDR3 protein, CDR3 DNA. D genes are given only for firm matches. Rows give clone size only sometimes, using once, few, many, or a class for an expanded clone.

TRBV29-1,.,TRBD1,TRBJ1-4,CSVAVTGVQEKLFF,TGCAGCGTTGCCGTAACAGGGGTACAGGAAAAACTGTTTTTT
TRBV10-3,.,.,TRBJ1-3,CAIRDSSGNTIYF,TGTGCCATCAGGGATAGCTCTGGAAACACCATATATTTT
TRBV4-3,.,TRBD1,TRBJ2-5,CASSSLTGGEGTQYF,TGCGCCAGCAGCTCTCTGACAGGGGGCGAGGGGACCCAGTACTTC
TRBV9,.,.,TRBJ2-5,CASSVARGGETQYF,TGTGCCAGCAGCGTAGCACGGGGTGGCGAGACCCAGTACTTC
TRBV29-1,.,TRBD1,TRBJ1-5,CSVVTGDQPQHF,TGCAGCGTCGTGACAGGGGATCAGCCCCAACATTTT
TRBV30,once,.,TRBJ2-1,CAWSVRHNEQFF,TGTGCCTGGAGTGTCCGACACAATGAGCAGTTCTTC
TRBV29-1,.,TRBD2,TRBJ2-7,CSAEALAGVAYEQYF,TGCAGCGCTGAGGCACTAGCGGGGGTCGCCTACGAGCAGTACTTC
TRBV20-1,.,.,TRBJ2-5,CSAKGTETQYF,TGCAGTGCTAAGGGGACAGAGACCCAGTACTTC
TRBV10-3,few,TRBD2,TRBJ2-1,CAISQRGSGGGNEQFF,TGTGCCATCAGTCAGCGTGGGAGCGGGGGCGGGAATGAGCAGTTCTTC
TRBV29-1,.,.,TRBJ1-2,CSVRGGPVLGYTF,TGCAGCGTCAGAGGGGGACCTGTCCTTGGCTACACCTTC
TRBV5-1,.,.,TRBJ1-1,CASRRGMGNTEAFF,TGCGCCAGCAGGAGGGGCATGGGGAACACTGAAGCTTTCTTT
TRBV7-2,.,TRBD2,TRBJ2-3,CASSITSGGHTSTDTQYF,TGTGCCAGCAGCATAACTAGCGGGGGACACACAAGCACAGATACGCAGTATTTT
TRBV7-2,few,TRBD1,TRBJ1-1,CASSLARGQGVWTEAFF,TGTGCCAGCAGCTTAGCGCGGGGACAGGGGGTGTGGACTGAAGCTTTCTTT
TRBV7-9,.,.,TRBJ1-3,CASKCIYF,TGTGCCAGCAAATGCATATATTTT
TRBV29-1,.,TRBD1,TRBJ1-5,CSVSPGGVNQPQHF,TGCAGCGTTTCTCCAGGGGGGGTTAATCAGCCCCAGCATTTT
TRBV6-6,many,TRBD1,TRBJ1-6,CASGQGNSPLHF,TGTGCCAGCGGACAGGGTAATTCACCCCTCCACTTT
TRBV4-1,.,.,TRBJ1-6,CASSGPGAGNSPLHF,TGCGCCAGCAGTGGGCCCGGGGCCGGGAATTCACCCCTCCACTTT
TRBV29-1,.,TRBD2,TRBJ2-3,CSAGTSGGDTQYF,TGCAGCGCTGGGACTAGCGGGGGGGATACGCAGTATTTT
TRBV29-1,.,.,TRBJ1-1,CSVDGPGGTEAFF,TGCAGCGTTGATGGCCCCGGGGGCACTGAAGCTTTCTTT
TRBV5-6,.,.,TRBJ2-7,CASSSTDYEQYF,TGTGCCAGCAGCTCCACAGACTACGAGCAGTACTTC
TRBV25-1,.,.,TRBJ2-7,CASSAGLSYEQYF,TGTGCCAGCAGTGCTGGTCTCTCCTACGAGCAGTACTTC
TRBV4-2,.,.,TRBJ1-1,CASSPYGGETEAFF,TGTGCCAGCAGCCCATACGGGGGCGAAACTGAAGCTTTCTTT
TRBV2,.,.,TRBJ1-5,CASTEEGLIGNQPQHF,TGTGCCAGCACCGAGGAGGGTCTAATTGGCAATCAGCCCCAGCATTTT
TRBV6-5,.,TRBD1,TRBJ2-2,CASSYPQGRNTGELFF,TGTGCCAGCAGTTACCCACAGGGGAGGAACACCGGGGAGCTGTTTTTT
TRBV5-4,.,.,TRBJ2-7,CASSSSRVSEQYF,TGTGCCAGCAGCTCATCTCGGGTCAGCGAGCAGTACTTC
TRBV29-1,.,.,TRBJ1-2,CSAWLGTAPNYGYTF,TGCAGCGCTTGGTTGGGGACGGCCCCTAACTATGGCTACACCTTC
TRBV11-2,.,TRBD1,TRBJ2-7,CASSRTGGIYEQYF,TGTGCCAGCAGCCGGACAGGGGGGATCTACGAGCAGTACTTC
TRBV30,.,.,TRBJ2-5,CAWTFSGSEKTQYF,TGTGCCTGGACCTTCTCGGGATCGGAAAAGACCCAGTACTTC
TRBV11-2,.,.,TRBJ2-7,CASSPGPGYGQYF,TGTGCCAGCAGTCCCGGACCGGGCTACGGGCAGTACTTC
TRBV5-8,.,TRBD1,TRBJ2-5,CASSWGTVETQYF,TGTGCCAGCAGCTGGGGGACAGTAGAGACCCAGTACTTC
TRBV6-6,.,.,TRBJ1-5,CASSDGVWQPQHF,TGTGCCAGCAGTGATGGGGTATGGCAGCCCCAGCATTTT
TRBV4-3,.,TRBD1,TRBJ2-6,CASSQEGRGHGANVLTF,TGCGCCAGCAGCCAAGAGGGAAGGGGGCATGGGGCCAACGTCCTGACTTTC
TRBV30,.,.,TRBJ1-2,CAWNEVNYGYTF,TGTGCCTGGAATGAAGTGAACTATGGCTACACCTTC
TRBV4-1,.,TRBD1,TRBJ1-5,CASSHRQGLNQPQHF,TGCGCCAGCAGCCACCGACAGGGTCTTAATCAGCCCCAGCATTTT
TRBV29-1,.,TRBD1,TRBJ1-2,CSAGTANPLYGYTF,TGCAGCGCAGGGACAGCAAACCCCCTTTATGGCTACACCTTC
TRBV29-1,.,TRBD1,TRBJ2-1,CSVDYGQGWDEQFF,TGCAGCGTTGATTACGGACAGGGGTGGGATGAGCAGTTCTTC
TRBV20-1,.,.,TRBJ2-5,CSALKETQYF,TGCAGTGCGCTAAAAGAGACCCAGTACTTC
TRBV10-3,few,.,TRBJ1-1,CAISVRQGRRNTEAFF,TGTGCCATCAGTGTTCGCCAGGGTAGAAGGAACACTGAAGCTTTCTTT
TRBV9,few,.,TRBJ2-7,CASSVAQGGEQYF,TGTGCCAGCAGCGTAGCGCAGGGCGGCGAGCAGTACTTC
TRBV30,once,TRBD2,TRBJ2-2,CAWTQGLAYTGELFF,TGTGCCTGGACCCAGGGACTAGCCTACACCGGGGAGCTGTTTTTT
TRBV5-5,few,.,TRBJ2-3,CASRPRALRTDTQYF,TGTGCCAGCAGGCCCAGGGCACTTCGCACAGATACGCAGTATTTT
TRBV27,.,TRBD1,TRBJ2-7,CASSFRGQGADEQYF,TGTGCCAGCAGTTTCCGGGGACAGGGGGCGGACGAGCAGTACTTC
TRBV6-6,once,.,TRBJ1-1,CASSLRQTQAFF,TGTGCCAGCAGTCTTAGACAGACCCAAGCTTTCTTT
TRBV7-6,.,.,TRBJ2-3,CASSLAPRGADTQYF,TGTGCCAGCAGCTTAGCGCCCAGGGGTGCAGATACGCAGTATTTT
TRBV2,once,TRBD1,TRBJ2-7,CASSFTGGLYEQYF,TGTGCCAGCAGCTTTACAGGGGGCCTTTACGAGCAGTACTTC
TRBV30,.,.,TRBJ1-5,CASGDGLSNQPQHF,TGTGCCTCGGGAGACGGTTTAAGTAATCAGCCCCAGCATTTT
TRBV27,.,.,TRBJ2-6,CASSLLAGANVLTF,TGTGCCAGCAGTTTATTGGCCGGGGCCAACGTCCTGACTTTC
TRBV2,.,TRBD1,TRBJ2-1,CASSETGNEQFF,TGTGCCAGCAGTGAGACAGGGAATGAGCAGTTCTTC
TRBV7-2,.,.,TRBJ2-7,CASSYDRYEQYF,TGTGCCAGCAGCTATGACCGCTACGAGCAGTACTTC
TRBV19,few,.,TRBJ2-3,CASVRRGLSTDTQYF,TGTGCCAGTGTTCGACGGGGTCTTAGCACAGATACGCAGTATTTT
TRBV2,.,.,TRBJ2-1,CASSVDRSSYNEQFF,TGTGCCAGCAGCGTTGACAGGAGCTCCTACAATGAGCAGTTCTTC
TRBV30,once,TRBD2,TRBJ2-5,CAWISGAAYQETQYF,TGTGCCTGGATTAGCGGGGCCGCATACCAAGAGACCCAGTACTTC